This T cell receptor beta chain was captured in a study of beta chain features in type 1 diabetes. CDR3 size: 12 residues. Germline V gene sequence: CDR1 SEHNR, CDR2 FQNEAQ (reference sequence). Trimming shortened V by 5 bases and J by 11 bases, and 13 bases separated the two germline ends. TCRB transcripts that were expressed got sequenced, as all of the isolated RNA had been reverse transcribed. Measured with immunoSEQ multiplex PCR; TCRdb has only the in-frame clones, and not every one. The sample includes hundreds of thousands of clones, about a sixth seen only once; the top ten take 0.02% to 0.025%.

The sequencing input was naive CD4+ T cells from blood. The chain uses TRBV7-9 and TRBJ2-4; D gene ambiguous. The clonotype was recovered from a woman under 30 in good health. The CDR3 sequence: CASSNEPGVQYF. The CDR3 nucleotides read TGTGCCAGCAGCAATGAACCTGGTGTTCAGTACTTC.